Listed below are T cell receptor beta chains from one sample, sequenced in a study of shared clonotypes between healthy human individuals. This table comes from immunoSEQ multiplex PCR, and its TCRdb copy is limited to in-frame clones, with some not included. Of 900,000 to 1,200,000 clones detected, approximately 78% appear once; the ten largest clones hold around 0.61%. Material: memory CD4+ T cells from PBMCs. These receptors were taken from a young man in good health. Some clones in this sample may be carry-over from other donors' samples. Each CDR3 is given with its conserved first and last residue. D genes are given only for firm matches. The size entry is marked missing in some rows and otherwise reads once, few, many or a size class.

TRBJ2-7	TRBD2	TRBV9	NA	CASSATLGGYEQYF	TGTGCCAGCAGCGCGACCCTGGGGGGGTACGAGCAGTACTTC
TRBJ2-1	NA	TRBV28	NA	CASRYTPGGSYNEQFF	TGTGCCAGCAGGTACACCCCCGGAGGCTCCTACAATGAGCAGTTCTTC
TRBJ1-1	NA	TRBV10-3	NA	CATRPRDHTEAFF	TGTGCCACCCGTCCGAGGGATCACACTGAAGCTTTCTTT
TRBJ1-2	NA	TRBV7-8	NA	CASSPDRDTADGYTF	TGTGCCAGCAGCCCGGACCGGGACACAGCAGACGGCTACACCTTC
TRBJ2-2	TRBD2	TRBV2	NA	CASKAIAGGPLAGELFF	TGTGCCAGCAAGGCAATAGCGGGAGGGCCTTTGGCCGGGGAGCTGTTTTTT
TRBJ1-5	TRBD1	TRBV7-6	NA	CASSLSGTGGQPQHF	TGTGCCAGCAGCTTATCCGGGACAGGGGGCCAGCCCCAGCATTTT
TRBJ1-5	NA	TRBV4-2	NA	CASGRDVSGYQPQHF	TGTGCCAGCGGGAGAGATGTTTCGGGGTATCAGCCCCAGCATTTT
TRBJ1-2	NA	TRBV9	NA	CASSLGTSNYGYTF	TGTGCCAGCAGCCTAGGGACGTCTAACTATGGCTACACCTTC
TRBJ1-4	NA	TRBV14	once	CASSDLTGRNEKLFF	TGTGCCAGCAGCGACTTGACAGGACGAAATGAAAAACTGTTTTTT
TRBJ1-6	NA	TRBV28	NA	CASSLWAGRANSPLHF	TGTGCCAGCAGTTTATGGGCAGGAAGGGCTAATTCACCCCTCCACTTT
TRBJ2-3	NA	TRBV10-3	NA	CAITGSGTDTQYF	TGTGCCATCACCGGGAGCGGCACAGATACGCAGTATTTT
TRBJ1-1	NA	TRBV5-1	NA	CASSLATSGGTEAFF	TGCGCCAGCAGCTTGGCCACATCGGGGGGCACTGAAGCTTTCTTT
TRBJ2-7	NA	TRBV30	NA	CAWSVPGKGYF	TGTGCCTGGAGTGTACCGGGTAAGGGGTACTTC
TRBJ2-7	TRBD2	TRBV5-1	many	CASSGRTSGSSGEQYF	TGCGCCAGCAGCGGTCGGACTAGCGGGAGTTCTGGGGAGCAGTACTTC
TRBJ1-1	NA	TRBV10-1	few	CASSESTGFLNTEAFF	TGCGCCAGCAGTGAGTCGACGGGATTCTTAAACACTGAAGCTTTCTTT
TRBJ2-7	NA	TRBV6-1	NA	CASRELRDTYEQYF	TGTGCCAGCAGGGAACTCCGGGACACCTACGAGCAGTACTTC
TRBJ2-2	TRBD2	TRBV9	NA	CASSVSGISTGELFF	TGTGCCAGCAGCGTGAGCGGGATTAGCACCGGGGAGCTGTTTTTT
TRBJ2-7	NA	TRBV28	NA	CASSSPGQLYEQYF	TGTGCCAGCAGTTCCCCAGGACAGCTCTACGAGCAGTACTTC
TRBJ2-5	TRBD2	TRBV7-8	NA	CASSLGSGLAGQYF	TGTGCCAGCAGCTTAGGAAGTGGACTAGCGGGCCAGTACTTC
TRBJ1-1	TRBD1	TRBV29-1	NA	CSVEEPGGDSLF	TGCAGCGTTGAAGAGCCAGGGGGGGACAGCCTCTTT
TRBJ2-7	NA	TRBV6-5	NA	CASSAGQSSYEQYF	TGTGCCAGCAGCGCGGGACAAAGCTCCTACGAGCAGTACTTC
TRBJ2-7	TRBD2	TRBV28	many	CASSLWAGGRYEQYF	TGTGCCAGCAGTTTATGGGCGGGAGGGCGGTACGAGCAGTACTTC
TRBJ1-1	NA	TRBV5-1	NA	CASSQGVTEAFF	TGCGCCAGTAGCCAAGGTGTCACTGAAGCTTTCTTT
TRBJ2-3	NA	TRBV18	many	CASSPGNTDTQYF	TGTGCCAGCTCACCGGGGAACACAGATACGCAGTATTTT
TRBJ1-2	NA	TRBV28	NA	CASSASSTGPARDGYTF	TGTGCCAGCAGCGCGTCCTCGACAGGCCCCGCCAGGGATGGCTACACCTTC
TRBJ2-3	NA	TRBV5-5	NA	CASSLWAETDTQYF	TGTGCCAGCAGCTTGTGGGCAGAGACAGATACGCAGTATTTT
TRBJ1-4	NA	TRBV7-2	NA	CASSSQGWRGEKLFF	TGTGCCAGCAGCTCCCAGGGGTGGCGAGGTGAAAAACTGTTTTTT
TRBJ1-4	NA	TRBV28	NA	CASSLWDLGGQEEKLFF	TGTGCCAGCAGTTTATGGGATTTGGGTGGGCAGGAAGAAAAACTGTTTTTT
TRBJ1-1	NA	TRBV18	once	CASSLLTDTEAFF	TGTGCCAGCTCCCTCTTAACTGACACTGAAGCTTTCTTT
TRBJ2-1	TRBD1	TRBV5-1	NA	CASSYETGGTEQFF	TGCGCCAGCAGCTATGAGACAGGGGGCACTGAGCAGTTCTTC
TRBJ1-2	NA	TRBV28	NA	CASSPLDTGYTF	TGTGCCAGCAGTCCATTGGACACAGGCTACACCTTC
TRBJ2-5	NA	TRBV29-1	NA	CSVVIQLGETQYF	TGCAGCGTTGTAATCCAACTGGGAGAGACCCAGTACTTC
TRBJ2-1	TRBD1	TRBV7-8	once	CASSTGTGAFNEQFF	TGTGCCAGCAGCACCGGGACAGGGGCCTTCAATGAGCAGTTCTTC
TRBJ1-1	NA	TRBV2	NA	CASSPTGLNTEAFF	TGTGCCAGCAGCCCTACAGGGTTGAACACTGAAGCTTTCTTT
TRBJ2-3	TRBD1	TRBV7-2	NA	CASSLARPGGDTQYF	TGTGCCAGCAGCTTAGCGCGGCCAGGGGGAGATACGCAGTATTTT
TRBJ2-7	TRBD2	TRBV27	many	CASSLSGGRGYEQYF	TGTGCCAGCAGTTTATCTGGCGGGAGGGGGTACGAGCAGTACTTC
TRBJ2-1	NA	TRBV19	NA	CATLGPSSYNEQFF	TGTGCCACCTTGGGACCGAGCTCCTACAATGAGCAGTTCTTC
TRBJ2-7	NA	TRBV5-1	NA	CASSLASRPAYEQYF	TGCGCCAGCAGCTTGGCATCCAGACCGGCCTACGAGCAGTACTTC
TRBJ2-7	NA	TRBV9	NA	CASSPRWGLSSYEQYF	TGTGCCAGCAGTCCCAGATGGGGGCTCAGCTCCTACGAGCAGTACTTC
TRBJ2-7	NA	TRBV29-1	NA	CSVIPTTGSSYEQYF	TGCAGCGTGATTCCCACGACCGGGAGCTCCTACGAGCAGTACTTC
TRBJ2-7	NA	TRBV28	once	CASSLSGFEQYF	TGTGCCAGCAGTTTATCTGGGTTTGAGCAGTACTTC
TRBJ1-1	NA	TRBV14	NA	CASSKRRGGDTEAFF	TGTGCCAGCAGCAAACGCAGGGGTGGGGACACTGAAGCTTTCTTT
TRBJ1-1	NA	TRBV5-4	NA	CASSPGQTEAFF	TGTGCCAGCAGCCCCGGACAGACCGAAGCTTTCTTT
TRBJ2-6	NA	TRBV5-6	NA	CASSLDPFGSGANVLTF	TGTGCCAGCAGCTTGGACCCTTTCGGCTCTGGGGCCAACGTCCTGACTTTC
TRBJ2-5	NA	TRBV5-1	once	CASSLFGVGETQYF	TGCGCCAGCAGCTTGTTTGGGGTAGGAGAGACCCAGTACTTC
TRBJ1-1	NA	TRBV2	many	CASTAVEAFF	TGTGCCAGCACAGCTGTTGAAGCTTTCTTT
TRBJ2-3	NA	TRBV2	NA	CASSERVGRYISTDTQYF	TGTGCCAGCAGTGAAAGGGTTGGCCGATACATAAGCACAGATACGCAGTATTTT
TRBJ2-3	NA	TRBV28	once	CASSLLYGSRPPHGSSDTQYF	TGTGCCAGCAGTTTATTGTACGGCAGCCGACCTCCGCACGGATCCTCAGATACGCAGTATTTT
TRBJ2-4	NA	TRBV4-3	many	CASSLDRAKNIQYF	TGCGCCAGCAGCCTTGACAGAGCCAAAAACATTCAGTACTTC
TRBJ2-7	NA	TRBV4-3	NA	CASSQVPDGGYEQYF	TGCGCCAGCAGCCAAGTTCCGGATGGGGGCTACGAGCAGTACTTC
TRBJ2-1	NA	TRBV21-1	NA	CASSKSPSNEQFF	TGTGCCAGCAGCAAATCTCCCAGCAATGAGCAGTTCTTC
TRBJ1-1	NA	TRBV5-1	NA	CASSFDLHHEAFF	TGCGCCAGCAGCTTTGACCTCCACCATGAAGCTTTCTTT
TRBJ1-1	NA	TRBV5-1	NA	CASSLSGYWNTEAFF	TGCGCCAGCAGCTTGTCAGGGTACTGGAACACTGAAGCTTTCTTT
TRBJ2-7	NA	TRBV15	NA	CATSRKTASLRAGQYF	TGTGCCACCAGCAGAAAGACAGCCTCCCTCCGGGCTGGGCAGTACTTC
TRBJ1-2	NA	TRBV9	NA	CASSLGTKQIYGYTF	TGTGCCAGCAGCTTAGGCACAAAACAAATCTATGGCTACACCTTC
TRBJ1-5	TRBD1	TRBV2	once	CASRGGTVLSFSNQPQHF	TGTGCCAGCAGGGGGGGGACAGTGCTTTCCTTTAGCAATCAGCCCCAGCATTTT
TRBJ2-7	TRBD2	TRBV29-1	once	CSVEVAGAGEQYF	TGCAGCGTTGAGGTAGCGGGAGCTGGCGAGCAGTACTTC